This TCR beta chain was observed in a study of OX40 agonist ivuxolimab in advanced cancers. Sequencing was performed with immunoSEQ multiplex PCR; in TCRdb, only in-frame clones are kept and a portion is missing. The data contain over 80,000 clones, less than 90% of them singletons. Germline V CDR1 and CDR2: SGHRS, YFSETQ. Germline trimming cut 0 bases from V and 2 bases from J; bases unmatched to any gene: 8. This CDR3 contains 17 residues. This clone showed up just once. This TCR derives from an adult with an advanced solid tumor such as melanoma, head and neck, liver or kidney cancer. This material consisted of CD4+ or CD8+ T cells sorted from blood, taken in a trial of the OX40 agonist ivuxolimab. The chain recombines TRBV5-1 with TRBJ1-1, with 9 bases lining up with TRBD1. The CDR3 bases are TGCGCCAGCAGCTTGGCCGGGACAGGGCCGGAAAACACTGAAGCTTTCTTT. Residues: CASSLAGTGPENTEAFF.